This is a list of T cell receptor beta chains from one sample in a study of OX40 agonist ivuxolimab in advanced cancers. This table comes from immunoSEQ multiplex PCR, and its TCRdb copy is limited to in-frame clones, with some not included. The table lists more than 75,000 clones, more than 85% of them singletons. The input for sequencing was CD4+ or CD8+ T cells sorted from blood, taken in a trial of the OX40 agonist ivuxolimab. The origin of the receptors is an adult with an advanced solid tumor such as melanoma, head and neck, liver or kidney cancer. CDR3s include the opening cysteine and the closing phenylalanine or tryptophan. The order of the fields is clone size, J gene, D gene, V gene, CDR3 protein, CDR3 DNA. D genes are given only for firm matches. A clone size is listed for some rows: how often the clone was seen (once, few, many), or a class if it is expanded.

clone_size: -; j_call: TRBJ1-4; d_call: -; v_call: TRBV18; cdr3_aa: CASSLGGGARIEKLFF; cdr3_nt: TGTGCCAGCTCACTCGGGGGGGGCGCCCGGATCGAGAAACTGTTTTTT
clone_size: -; j_call: TRBJ1-1; d_call: -; v_call: TRBV11-2; cdr3_aa: CASSSLTVTEAFF; cdr3_nt: TGTGCCAGCAGCTCCCTAACTGTCACTGAAGCTTTCTTT
clone_size: -; j_call: TRBJ1-1; d_call: -; v_call: TRBV28; cdr3_aa: CASSSSARGETEAFF; cdr3_nt: TGTGCCAGCAGTTCCTCCGCCCGAGGGGAAACTGAAGCTTTCTTT
clone_size: -; j_call: TRBJ2-7; d_call: -; v_call: TRBV5-1; cdr3_aa: CASSLEGEQYF; cdr3_nt: TGCGCCAGCAGCTTGGAGGGAGAGCAGTACTTC
clone_size: -; j_call: TRBJ1-2; d_call: TRBD1; v_call: TRBV2; cdr3_aa: CTQGSGANYGYTF; cdr3_nt: TGTACACAGGGGAGTGGGGCTAACTATGGCTACACCTTC
clone_size: -; j_call: TRBJ1-4; d_call: -; v_call: TRBV4-1; cdr3_aa: CASSQQVGLEKLFF; cdr3_nt: TGCGCCAGCAGCCAACAGGTGGGCCTCGAAAAACTGTTTTTT
clone_size: -; j_call: TRBJ1-5; d_call: TRBD1; v_call: TRBV28; cdr3_aa: CASTVGQGAVGGNQPQHF; cdr3_nt: TGTGCCAGCACCGTGGGACAGGGGGCCGTAGGGGGCAATCAGCCCCAGCATTTT
clone_size: medium-sized; j_call: TRBJ2-7; d_call: TRBD1; v_call: TRBV2; cdr3_aa: CASIYTGQGFQQYF; cdr3_nt: TGTGCCAGCATTTATACGGGACAGGGTTTCCAGCAGTACTTC
clone_size: -; j_call: TRBJ2-7; d_call: -; v_call: TRBV4-1; cdr3_aa: CASSLFVGDWEQYF; cdr3_nt: TGCGCCAGCAGCCTCTTTGTGGGCGACTGGGAGCAGTACTTC
clone_size: -; j_call: TRBJ2-1; d_call: TRBD2; v_call: TRBV27; cdr3_aa: CASSLGLAGGNEQFF; cdr3_nt: TGTGCCAGCAGTTTAGGGCTAGCGGGAGGCAATGAGCAGTTCTTC
clone_size: once; j_call: TRBJ2-7; d_call: -; v_call: TRBV7-8; cdr3_aa: CASSLGLSSYEQYF; cdr3_nt: TGTGCCAGCAGCTTAGGACTATCTTCCTACGAGCAGTACTTC
clone_size: -; j_call: TRBJ2-1; d_call: -; v_call: TRBV6-5; cdr3_aa: CASSYSGPPQEQFF; cdr3_nt: TGTGCCAGCAGTTACTCGGGACCCCCCCAGGAGCAGTTCTTC
clone_size: -; j_call: TRBJ1-2; d_call: -; v_call: TRBV19; cdr3_aa: CASMTANYGYTF; cdr3_nt: TGTGCCAGTATGACGGCCAACTATGGCTACACCTTC
clone_size: few; j_call: TRBJ2-3; d_call: -; v_call: TRBV7-2; cdr3_aa: CASSLGATDTQYF; cdr3_nt: TGTGCCAGCAGCTTGGGAGCGACAGATACGCAGTATTTT
clone_size: once; j_call: TRBJ2-7; d_call: -; v_call: TRBV6-1; cdr3_aa: CASSPSTTGPYEQYF; cdr3_nt: TGTGCCAGCAGTCCCAGCACGACGGGCCCCTACGAGCAGTACTTC
clone_size: -; j_call: TRBJ1-2; d_call: -; v_call: TRBV4-3; cdr3_aa: CASSQDRIRNYGYTF; cdr3_nt: TGCGCCAGCAGCCAAGATAGAATCAGAAACTATGGCTACACCTTC
clone_size: -; j_call: TRBJ2-1; d_call: TRBD2; v_call: TRBV5-1; cdr3_aa: CASSLAPSGSPPREQFF; cdr3_nt: TGCGCCAGCAGCTTGGCTCCTAGCGGGAGCCCACCCAGGGAGCAGTTCTTC
clone_size: once; j_call: TRBJ2-4; d_call: -; v_call: TRBV2; cdr3_aa: CASSESYIQYF; cdr3_nt: TGTGCCAGCAGTGAATCCTACATTCAGTACTTC
clone_size: few; j_call: TRBJ1-6; d_call: -; v_call: TRBV6-6; cdr3_aa: CASRGSSDSPLHF; cdr3_nt: TGTGCCAGCAGGGGGAGTTCGGATTCACCCCTCCACTTT